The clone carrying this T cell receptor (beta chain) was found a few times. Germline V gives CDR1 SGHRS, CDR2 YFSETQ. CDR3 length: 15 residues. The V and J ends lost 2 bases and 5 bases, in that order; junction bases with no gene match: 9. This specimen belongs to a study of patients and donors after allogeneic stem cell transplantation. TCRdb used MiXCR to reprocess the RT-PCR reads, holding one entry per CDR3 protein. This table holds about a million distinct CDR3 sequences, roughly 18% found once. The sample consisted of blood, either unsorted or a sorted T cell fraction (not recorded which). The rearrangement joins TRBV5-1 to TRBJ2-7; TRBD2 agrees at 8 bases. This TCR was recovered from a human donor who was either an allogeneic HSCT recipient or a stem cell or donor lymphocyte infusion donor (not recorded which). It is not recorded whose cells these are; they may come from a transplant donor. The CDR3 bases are TGCGCCAGCAGCTTCGAAGGGACTAGTCCCCACGAGCAGTACTTC. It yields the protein CASSFEGTSPHEQYF.